This section outlines one T cell receptor (beta chain) sequence together with its context. Its antigen is not identified. Expressed TCRB transcripts were sequenced because the isolated RNA had all been reverse transcribed beforehand. Sequenced naive, central memory and regulatory T cell samples produced an average of about 3.6 million reads. Profiling relied on immunoSEQ multiplex PCR, and the TCRdb table lists in-frame clones only, not all of them. The sample records under 300,000 clones, 14% being singletons. This sample is drawn from a study of beta chain features in type 1 diabetes. Study-wide results and limits: Among patients with Type 1 diabetes, TCRB CDR3s were moderately but significantly shorter in every one of the four CD4+ subsets.

Germline-derived CDR1 and CDR2 are LGHNT and FRNRAP. This CDR3 is 13 amino acids long. V was trimmed by 6 bases and J by 1 base, leaving 9 bases between them. This TCR was recovered from a man aged 25 to 40 with type 1 diabetes. Sequenced: naive CD4+ T cells from blood. The chain has TRBV12-5 and TRBJ1-2; maybe TRBD1 (5 bases). This CDR3 is CASGPQGNYGYTF. The CDR3 DNA reads TGTGCTAGTGGACCCCAGGGTAACTATGGCTACACCTTC.